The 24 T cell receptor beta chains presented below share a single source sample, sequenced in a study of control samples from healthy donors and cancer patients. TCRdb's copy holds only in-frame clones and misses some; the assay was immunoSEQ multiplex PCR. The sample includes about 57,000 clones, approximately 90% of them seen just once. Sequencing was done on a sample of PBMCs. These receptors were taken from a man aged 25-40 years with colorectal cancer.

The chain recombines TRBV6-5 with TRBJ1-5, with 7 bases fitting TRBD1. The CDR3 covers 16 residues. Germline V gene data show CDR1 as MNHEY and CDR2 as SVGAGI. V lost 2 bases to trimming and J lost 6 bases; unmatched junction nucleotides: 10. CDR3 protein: CASSYNDFRGGQPQHF. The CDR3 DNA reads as TGTGCCAGCAGTTACAATGACTTCAGGGGGGGTCAGCCCCAGCATTTT.

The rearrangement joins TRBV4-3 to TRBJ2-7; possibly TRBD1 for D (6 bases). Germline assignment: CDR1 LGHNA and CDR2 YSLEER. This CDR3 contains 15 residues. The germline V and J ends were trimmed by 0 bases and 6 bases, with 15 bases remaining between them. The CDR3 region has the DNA TGCGCCAGCAGCCAAGATCGCAGGGGCCCTTTCGAGCAGTACTTC. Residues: CASSQDRRGPFEQYF.

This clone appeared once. Written as DNA, the CDR3 is TGTGCCAGCAGCCCACGGGCTACTAGCGGGGATAAAGAGACCCAGTACTTC. Amino acid sequence: CASSPRATSGDKETQYF. The J gene is TRBJ2-5, the V gene TRBV4-2, with TRBD2 matching over 10 bases. The CDR3 is made up of 17 amino acids. The V segment lost 4 bases and the J segment 3 bases; nucleotides outside the gene matches: 11. Germline CDR1 is LGHNA and CDR2 is YNFKEQ.

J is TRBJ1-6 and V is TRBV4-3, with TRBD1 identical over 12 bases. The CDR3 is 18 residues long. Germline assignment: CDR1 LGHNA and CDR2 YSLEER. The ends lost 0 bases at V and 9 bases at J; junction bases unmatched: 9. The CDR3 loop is CASSQDGGGQGAGSPLHF. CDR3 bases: TGCGCCAGCAGCCAAGATGGGGGGGGACAGGGGGCTGGTTCACCCCTCCACTTT.

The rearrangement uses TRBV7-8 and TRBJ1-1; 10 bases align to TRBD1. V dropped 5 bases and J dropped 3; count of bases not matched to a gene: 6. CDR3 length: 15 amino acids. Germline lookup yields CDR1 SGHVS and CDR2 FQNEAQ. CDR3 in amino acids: CASSRAGTGDTEAFF. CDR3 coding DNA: TGTGCCAGCAGCCGAGCCGGGACAGGGGACACTGAAGCTTTCTTT.

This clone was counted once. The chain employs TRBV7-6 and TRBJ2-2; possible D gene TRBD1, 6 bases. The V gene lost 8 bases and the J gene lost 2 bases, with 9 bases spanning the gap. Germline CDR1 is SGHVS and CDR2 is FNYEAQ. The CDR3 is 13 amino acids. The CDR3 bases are TGTGCCAGCGGGGGCGCTAACACCGGGGAGCTGTTTTTT. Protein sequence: CASGGANTGELFF.

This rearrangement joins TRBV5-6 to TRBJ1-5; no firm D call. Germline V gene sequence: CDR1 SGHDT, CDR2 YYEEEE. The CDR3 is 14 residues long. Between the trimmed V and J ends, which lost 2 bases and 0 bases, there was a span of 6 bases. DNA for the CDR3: TGTGCCAGCAGCTTTTGGAATAGCAATCAGCCCCAGCATTTT. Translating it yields CASSFWNSNQPQHF. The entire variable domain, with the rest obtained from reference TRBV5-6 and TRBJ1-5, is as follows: DAGVTQSPTHLIKTRGQQVTLRCSPKSGHDTVSWYQQALGQGPQFIFQYYEEEERQRGNFPDRFSGHQFPNYSSELNVNALLLGDSALYLCASSFWNSNQPQHFGDGTRLSIL.

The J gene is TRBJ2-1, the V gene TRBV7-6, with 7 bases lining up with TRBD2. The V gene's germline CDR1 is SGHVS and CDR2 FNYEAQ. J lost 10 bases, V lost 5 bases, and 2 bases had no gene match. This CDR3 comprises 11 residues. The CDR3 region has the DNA TGTGCCAGCAGCCCGGGACTAGAGCAGTTCTTC. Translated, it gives CASSPGLEQFF. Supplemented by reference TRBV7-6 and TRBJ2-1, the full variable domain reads GAGVSQSPRYKVTKRGQDVALRCDPISGHVSLYWYRQALGQGPEFLTYFNYEAQQDKSGLPNDRFSAERPEGSISTLTIQRTEQRDSAMYRCASSPGLEQFFGPGTRLTVL.

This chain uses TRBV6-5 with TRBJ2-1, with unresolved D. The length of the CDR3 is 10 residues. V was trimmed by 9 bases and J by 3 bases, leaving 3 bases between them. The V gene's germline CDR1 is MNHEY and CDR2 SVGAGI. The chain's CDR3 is CASGYNEQFF. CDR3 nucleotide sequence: TGTGCCAGTGGCTACAATGAGCAGTTCTTC.

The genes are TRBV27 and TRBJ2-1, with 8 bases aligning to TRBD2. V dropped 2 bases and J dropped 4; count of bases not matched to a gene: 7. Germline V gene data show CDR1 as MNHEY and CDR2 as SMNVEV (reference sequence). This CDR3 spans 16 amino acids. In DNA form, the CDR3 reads TGTGCCAGCAGTTTAATAGGGGCTAGCGGGTACAATGAGCAGTTCTTC. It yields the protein CASSLIGASGYNEQFF.

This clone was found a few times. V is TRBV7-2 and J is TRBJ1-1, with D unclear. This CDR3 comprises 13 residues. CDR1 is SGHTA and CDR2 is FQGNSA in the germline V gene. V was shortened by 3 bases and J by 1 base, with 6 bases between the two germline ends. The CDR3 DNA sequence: TGTGCCAGCAGCTTTACAGAGAACACTGAAGCTTTCTTT. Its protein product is CASSFTENTEAFF.

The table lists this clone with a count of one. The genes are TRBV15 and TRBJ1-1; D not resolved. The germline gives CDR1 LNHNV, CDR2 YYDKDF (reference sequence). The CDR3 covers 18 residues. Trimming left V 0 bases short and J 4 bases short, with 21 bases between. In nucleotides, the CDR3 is TGTGCCACCAGCAGAGATAAAAGCCAAAGGATATCGGGCACTGAAGCTTTCTTT. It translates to CATSRDKSQRISGTEAFF.

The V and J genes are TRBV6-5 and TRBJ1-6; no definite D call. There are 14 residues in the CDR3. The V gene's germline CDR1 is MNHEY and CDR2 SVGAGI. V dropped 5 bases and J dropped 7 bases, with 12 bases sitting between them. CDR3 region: CASSNDGENSPLHF. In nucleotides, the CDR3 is TGTGCCAGCAGTAACGACGGAGAAAATTCACCCCTCCACTTT.

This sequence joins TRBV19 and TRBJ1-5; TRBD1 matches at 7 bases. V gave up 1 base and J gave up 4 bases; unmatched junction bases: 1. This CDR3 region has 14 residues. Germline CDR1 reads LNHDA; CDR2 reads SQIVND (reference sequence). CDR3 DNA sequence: TGTGCCAGTAGTATAGCCAGGGGGAATCAGCCCCAGCATTTT. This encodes CASSIARGNQPQHF.

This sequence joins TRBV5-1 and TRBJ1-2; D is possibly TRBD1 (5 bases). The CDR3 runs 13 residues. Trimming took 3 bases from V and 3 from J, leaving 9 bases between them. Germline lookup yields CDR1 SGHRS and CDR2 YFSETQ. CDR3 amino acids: CASSWGTDYGYTF. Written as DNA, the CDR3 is TGCGCCAGCAGCTGGGGGACGGACTATGGCTACACCTTC.

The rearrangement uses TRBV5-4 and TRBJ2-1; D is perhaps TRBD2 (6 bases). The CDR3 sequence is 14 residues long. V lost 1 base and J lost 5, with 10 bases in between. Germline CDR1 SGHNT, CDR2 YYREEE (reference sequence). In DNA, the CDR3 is TGTGCCAGCAGCTTGTACGGGGGTCACAATGAGCAGTTCTTC. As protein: CASSLYGGHNEQFF.

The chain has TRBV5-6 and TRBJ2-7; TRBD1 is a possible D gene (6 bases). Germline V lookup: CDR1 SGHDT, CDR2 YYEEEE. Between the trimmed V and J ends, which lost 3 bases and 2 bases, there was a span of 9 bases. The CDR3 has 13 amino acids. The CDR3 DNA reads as TGTGCCAGCAGCTCTGGGGGCACCTACGAGCAGTACGTC. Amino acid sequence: CASSSGGTYEQYV.

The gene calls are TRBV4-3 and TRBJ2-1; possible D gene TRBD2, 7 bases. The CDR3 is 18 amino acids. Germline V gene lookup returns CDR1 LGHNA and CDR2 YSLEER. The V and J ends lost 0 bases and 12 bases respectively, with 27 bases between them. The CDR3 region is CASSQDPLGGLSPKLQFF. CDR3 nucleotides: TGCGCCAGCAGCCAAGATCCCCTCGGGGGGCTTAGTCCAAAACTGCAGTTCTTC.

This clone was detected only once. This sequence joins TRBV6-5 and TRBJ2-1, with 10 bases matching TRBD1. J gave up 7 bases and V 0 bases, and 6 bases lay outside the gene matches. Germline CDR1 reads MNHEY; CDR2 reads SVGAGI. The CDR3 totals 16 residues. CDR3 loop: CASSYSQGQGWNEQFF. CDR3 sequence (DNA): TGTGCCAGCAGTTACTCCCAGGGACAGGGGTGGAATGAGCAGTTCTTC.

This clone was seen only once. CDR3 in amino acids: CATSDPTIGEDGYTF. The DNA of the CDR3 is TGTGCCACCAGTGACCCGACTATCGGGGAGGATGGCTACACCTTC. The J gene is TRBJ1-2, the V gene TRBV24-1; D not certain. Per the germline V gene, CDR1 is KGHDR and CDR2 is SFDVKD. V dropped 4 bases and J dropped 6 bases, with 17 bases sitting between them. The CDR3 length is 15 residues.

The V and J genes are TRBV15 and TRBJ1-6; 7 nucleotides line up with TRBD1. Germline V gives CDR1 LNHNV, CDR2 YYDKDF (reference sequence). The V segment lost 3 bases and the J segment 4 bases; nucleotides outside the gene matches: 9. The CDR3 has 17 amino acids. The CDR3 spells CATSSPAGQSYNSPLHF. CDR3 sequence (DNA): TGTGCCACCAGCAGCCCCGCGGGACAGAGTTATAATTCACCCCTCCACTTT.

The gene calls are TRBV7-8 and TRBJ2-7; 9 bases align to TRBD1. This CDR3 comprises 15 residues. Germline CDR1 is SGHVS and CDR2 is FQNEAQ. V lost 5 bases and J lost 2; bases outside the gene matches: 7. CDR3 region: CASSDRRDRAYEQYF. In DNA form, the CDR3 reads TGTGCCAGCAGCGACCGGAGGGACAGGGCCTACGAGCAGTACTTC.

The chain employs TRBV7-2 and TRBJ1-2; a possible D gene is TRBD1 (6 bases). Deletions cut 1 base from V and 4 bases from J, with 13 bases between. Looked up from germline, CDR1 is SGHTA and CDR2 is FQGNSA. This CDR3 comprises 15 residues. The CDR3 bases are TGTGCCAGCAGCTTAGGACGGGAACAGGGCTATGGCTACACCTTC. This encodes CASSLGREQGYGYTF. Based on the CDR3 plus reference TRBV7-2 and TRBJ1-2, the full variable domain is GAGVSQSPSNKVTEKGKDVELRCDPISGHTALYWYRQSLGQGLEFLIYFQGNSAPDKSGLPSDRFSAERTGGSVSTLTIQRTQQEDSAVYLCASSLGREQGYGYTFGSGTRLTVV.

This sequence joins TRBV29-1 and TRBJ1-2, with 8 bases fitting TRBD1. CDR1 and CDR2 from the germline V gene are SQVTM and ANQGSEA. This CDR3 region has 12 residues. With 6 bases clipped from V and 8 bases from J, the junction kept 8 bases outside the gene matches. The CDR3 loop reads CSVPSGGEGYTF. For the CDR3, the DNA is TGCAGCGTACCTTCAGGGGGCGAAGGCTACACCTTC.